This T cell receptor (beta chain) was captured by sequencing in a study of shared clonotypes between healthy human individuals. Study results and limitations: The rarefaction results pointed to incomplete sorted-subset sequencing despite large depth.

Germline V gives CDR1 SGHTA, CDR2 FQGNSA. The V gene lost 1 base and the J gene lost 0 bases, with 7 bases spanning the gap. The CDR3 runs to 15 residues. Sequencing was performed with immunoSEQ multiplex PCR; in TCRdb, only in-frame clones are kept and a portion is missing. The sample contains about a million clones, approximately 80% of which appear only once. For this clone: Its specificity is not known.

The specimen sequenced was memory CD4+ T cells from PBMCs. Subset meaning: CD45RA-negative fraction. The origin of this receptor is a man between 18 and 35 years old in good health. Some clones in this sample may be carry-over from other donors' samples. The chain combines TRBV7-2 with TRBJ1-3, with unresolved D. The CDR3 DNA reads TGTGCCAGCAGCTTAGGAGGGATCTCTGGAAACACCATATATTTT. Amino acid sequence: CASSLGGISGNTIYF.